Below, 8 T cell receptor beta chains from the same sample are listed, as sequenced in a study of blood T cell repertoires in COVID-19. TCRdb keeps only in-frame clones here, not all; method: immunoSEQ multiplex PCR. The data contain approximately 190,000 clones, roughly 80% of them singletons. Sequencing was done on a sample of peripheral blood. Receptors were obtained from a man younger than 45 with active or convalescent COVID-19.

The gene calls are TRBV19 and TRBJ2-7; a possible D gene is TRBD1 (5 bases). Deletions cut 1 base from V and 0 bases from J, with 13 bases between. There are 16 residues in the CDR3. The V gene's germline CDR1 is LNHDA and CDR2 SQIVND (reference sequence). This CDR3 is CASSIGGRAPSYEQYF. CDR3 DNA: TGTGCCAGTAGTATAGGAGGCAGGGCCCCCTCCTACGAGCAGTACTTC.

The chain combines TRBV6-5 with TRBJ2-6; D perhaps matches TRBD1 (6 bases). The CDR3 extends over 16 amino acids. With 2 bases removed from V and 2 bases from J, the gap between germline ends came to 10 bases. Looked up from germline, CDR1 is MNHEY and CDR2 is SVGAGI. CDR3 in amino acids: CASSYKGVPGANVLTF. As DNA, the CDR3 is TGTGCCAGCAGTTACAAGGGGGTGCCTGGGGCCAACGTCCTGACTTTC.

J is TRBJ2-1 and V is TRBV6-4, with TRBD2 as a possible D gene (5 bases). V was cut by 6 bases and J by 6 bases, with 12 bases left in between. From germline, CDR1 is MRHNA and CDR2 SNTAGT. This CDR3 region has 13 residues. In nucleotides, the CDR3 is TGTGCCAGCAGCCTTATCGAGGGCAATGAGCAGTTCTTC. Protein product: CASSLIEGNEQFF.

The chain couples TRBV3-1 (or the pseudogene TRBV3-2) to TRBJ1-6, with 10 bases fitting TRBD1. Germline assignment: CDR1 LGHDT and CDR2 YNNKEL (reference sequence). The CDR3 contains 15 residues. V was pared by 4 bases and J by 10 bases, with 7 bases of the junction left unmatched. CDR3 DNA: TGTGCCAGCAGCCCCCGGGACAGGGGTGGCTCACCCCTCCACTTT. Protein product: CASSPRDRGGSPLHF.

This sequence joins TRBV4-1 and TRBJ1-2; D is possibly TRBD1 (6 bases). Trimming removed 0 bases at V and 0 bases at J, with 14 bases between. Germline V lookup: CDR1 MGHRA, CDR2 YSYEKL. The CDR3 runs 17 residues. The CDR3 reads CASSQEGSRQANYGYTF. The DNA for the CDR3 is TGCGCCAGCAGCCAAGAAGGGTCCCGACAGGCTAACTATGGCTACACCTTC.

In its sample, this clone was seen a few times. J is TRBJ2-1 and V is TRBV6-4; TRBD2 matches 10 bases. The CDR3 runs 14 residues. J was trimmed by 6 bases and V by 3 bases; bases with no gene match: 2. Germline V gene lookup returns CDR1 MRHNA and CDR2 SNTAGT. CDR3 region: CASSEAGGGNEQFF. The DNA of the CDR3 is TGTGCCAGCAGTGAAGCGGGAGGGGGCAATGAGCAGTTCTTC.

In DNA form, the CDR3 reads TGTGCCAGCAGCTTTCGCGGGAGGAGGACAGATACGCAGTATTTT. This codes for CASSFRGRRTDTQYF. The chain carries TRBV13 and TRBJ2-3; 8 nucleotides line up with TRBD2. The CDR3 is 15 amino acids. V shed 3 bases and J 3 bases; nucleotides not matched to a gene: 5. Germline V gene lookup returns CDR1 PRHDT and CDR2 FYEKMQ (reference sequence).

The chain is built from TRBV5-1 and TRBJ1-5, with 7 bases that match TRBD1. V dropped 4 bases and J dropped 6; count of bases not matched to a gene: 13. This CDR3 contains 16 residues. Germline CDR1 is SGHRS and CDR2 is YFSETQ. CDR3 protein: CASSPGTVRAGQPQHF. The CDR3 DNA sequence: TGCGCCAGCAGCCCCGGGACAGTCAGAGCTGGTCAGCCCCAGCATTTT.